What follows is one T cell receptor (beta chain) and its context. Its antigen is undetermined. The entry originates in a study of healthy donors' naive CD4 and CD8 T cells. Study-level results: Negatively charged CDR3s marked CD8+ lineage; positively charged CDR3s marked CD4+ lineage.

Each TCR library used around 0.5 ug of total RNA and a linear amplification protocol. In the authors' methods: From a few healthy donors, around 78,000 rearranged TCR alpha transcripts were sequenced. A single record per CDR3 protein comes from TCRdb applying MiXCR to the reads. TCRdb's processing, not the authors', yielded these V and J calls. This sample has approximately 180,000 distinct CDR3 sequences, with about four fifths found just once. CDR3 size: 17 residues. Per germline, CDR1 SGHKS and CDR2 YYEKEE (reference sequence). V shed 2 bases and J 5 bases; nucleotides not matched to a gene: 10. Sorting defined naive CD4+ as CD4+CD8-CD45RO-CD45RA+ and naive CD8+ as CD8+CD4-CD45RA+CD27bright.

The chain recombines TRBV5-5 with TRBJ1-2; 12 nucleotides match TRBD1. The TCR was taken from a pool of human donors in good health; the sample pools cells from several healthy donors. The sequenced sample consisted of naive CD4+ and CD8+ T cells sorted from blood, pooled from several donors. The CDR3 spells CASSFYWGQGAIYGYTF. CDR3 nucleotide sequence: TGTGCCAGCAGCTTCTATTGGGGACAGGGGGCAATATATGGCTACACCTTC.